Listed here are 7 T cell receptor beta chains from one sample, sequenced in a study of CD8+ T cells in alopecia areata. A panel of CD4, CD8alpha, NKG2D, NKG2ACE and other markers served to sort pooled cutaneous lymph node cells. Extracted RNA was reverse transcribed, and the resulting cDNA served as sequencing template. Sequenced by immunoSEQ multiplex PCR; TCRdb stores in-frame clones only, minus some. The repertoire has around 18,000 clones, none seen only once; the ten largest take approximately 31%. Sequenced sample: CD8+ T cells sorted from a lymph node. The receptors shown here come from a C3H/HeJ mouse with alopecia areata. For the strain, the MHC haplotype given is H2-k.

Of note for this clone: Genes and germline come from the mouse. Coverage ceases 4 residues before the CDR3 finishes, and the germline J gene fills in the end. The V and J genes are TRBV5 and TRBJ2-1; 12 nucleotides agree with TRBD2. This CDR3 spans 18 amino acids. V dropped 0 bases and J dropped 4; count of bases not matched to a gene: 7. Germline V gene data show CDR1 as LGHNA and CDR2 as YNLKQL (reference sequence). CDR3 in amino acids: CASSQDVGLGGGYAEQFF. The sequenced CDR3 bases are TGTGCCAGCAGCCAAGATGTGGGACTGGGGGGAGGGTATGCT.

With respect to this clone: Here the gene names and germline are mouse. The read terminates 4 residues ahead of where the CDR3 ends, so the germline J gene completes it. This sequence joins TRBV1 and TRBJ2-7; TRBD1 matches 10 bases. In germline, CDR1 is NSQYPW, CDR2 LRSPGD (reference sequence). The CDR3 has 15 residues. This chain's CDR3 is CTCSAAGQGVYEQYF. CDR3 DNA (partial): TGCACCTGCAGTGCAGCCGGACAGGGGGTATAT.

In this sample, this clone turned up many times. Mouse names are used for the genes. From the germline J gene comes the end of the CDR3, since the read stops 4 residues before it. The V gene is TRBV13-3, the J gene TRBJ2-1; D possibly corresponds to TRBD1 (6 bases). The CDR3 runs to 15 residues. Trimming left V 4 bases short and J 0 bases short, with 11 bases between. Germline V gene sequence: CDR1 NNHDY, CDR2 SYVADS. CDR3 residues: CASSLRDINYAEQFF. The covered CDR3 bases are TGTGCCAGCAGTCTCCGGGACATTAACTATGCT.

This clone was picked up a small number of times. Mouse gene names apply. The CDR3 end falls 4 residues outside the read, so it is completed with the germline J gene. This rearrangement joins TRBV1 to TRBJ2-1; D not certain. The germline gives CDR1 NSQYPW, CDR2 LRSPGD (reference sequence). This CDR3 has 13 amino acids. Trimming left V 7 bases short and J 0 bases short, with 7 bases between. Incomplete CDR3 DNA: TGCACCTGCACTGGTTATAACTATGCT. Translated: CTCTGYNYA. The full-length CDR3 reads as CTCTGYNYAEQFF.

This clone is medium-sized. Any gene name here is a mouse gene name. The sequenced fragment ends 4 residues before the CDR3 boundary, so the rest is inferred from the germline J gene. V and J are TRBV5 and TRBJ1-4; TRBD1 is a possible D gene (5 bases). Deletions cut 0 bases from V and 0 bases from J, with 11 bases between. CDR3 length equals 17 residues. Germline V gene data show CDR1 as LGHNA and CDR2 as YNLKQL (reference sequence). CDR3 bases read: TGTGCCAGCAGCCAAGATTGGGGGAGAATTTCCAACGAA. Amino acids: CASSQDWGRISNE. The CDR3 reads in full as CASSQDWGRISNERLFF.

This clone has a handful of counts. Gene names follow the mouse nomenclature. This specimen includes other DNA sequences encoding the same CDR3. The CDR3 spells CTCSAGTGDQDTQYF. The part of the CDR3 DNA that was read is TGCACCTGCAGTGCCGGGACTGGGGACCAAGAC. V gene TRBV1 combines with J gene TRBJ2-5; 10 bases are a match to TRBD2. The read ends 4 residues shy of where the CDR3 ends; the end is completed using the germline J gene. V was pared by 3 bases and J by 1 base, with 1 base of the junction left unmatched. In germline, CDR1 is NSQYPW, CDR2 LRSPGD (reference sequence). The CDR3 runs 15 residues. Drawing the rest from reference TRBV1 and TRBJ2-5, the complete variable domain is VTLLEQNPRWRLVPRGQAVNLRCILKNSQYPWMSWYQQDLQKQLQWLFTLRSPGDKEVKSLPGADYLATRVTDTELRLQVANMSQGRTLYCTCSAGTGDQDTQYFGPGTRLLVL.

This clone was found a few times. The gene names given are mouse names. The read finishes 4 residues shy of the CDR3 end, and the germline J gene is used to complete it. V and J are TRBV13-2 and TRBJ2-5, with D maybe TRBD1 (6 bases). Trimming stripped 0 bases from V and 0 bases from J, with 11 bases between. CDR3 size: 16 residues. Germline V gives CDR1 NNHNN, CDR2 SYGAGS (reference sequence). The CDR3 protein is CASGDAGRGNQDTQYF. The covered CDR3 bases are TGTGCCAGCGGTGATGCAGGCAGGGGTAACCAAGAC.